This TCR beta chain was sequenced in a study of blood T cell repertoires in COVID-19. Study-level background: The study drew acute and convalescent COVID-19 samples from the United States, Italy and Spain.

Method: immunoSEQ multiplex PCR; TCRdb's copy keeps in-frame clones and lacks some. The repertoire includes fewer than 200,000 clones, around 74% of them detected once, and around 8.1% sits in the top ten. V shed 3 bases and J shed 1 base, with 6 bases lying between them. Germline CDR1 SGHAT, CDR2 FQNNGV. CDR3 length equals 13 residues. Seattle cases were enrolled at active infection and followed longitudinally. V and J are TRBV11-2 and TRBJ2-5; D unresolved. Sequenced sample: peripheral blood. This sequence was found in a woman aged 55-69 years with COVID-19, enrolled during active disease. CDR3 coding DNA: TGTGCCAGCAGCTTTAACAGCCAAGAGACCCAGTACTTC. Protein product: CASSFNSQETQYF.